This T cell receptor (beta chain) was found in a study of cytomegalovirus exposure and HLA in healthy donors. Study-level findings and limits: Researchers reported in a later analysis that a missense DCLRE1C variant was tied to TCR beta V- and J-gene trimming. Reportedly, HLA-A and HLA-B alleles of most subjects were accurately predicted from TCR beta. Presence/absence analyses treated sequencing depth as roughly uniform across donors.

As regards this clone: What it recognizes is unknown.

At the time of sampling, donors were nominally healthy, though unrecorded immune exposures were likely. Trimming pared 6 bases from V and 0 bases from J, leaving 12 bases between. The CDR3 loop spans 15 amino acids. Looked up from germline, CDR1 is MDHEN and CDR2 is SYDVKM. It was with 60 Vbeta and 13 Jbeta primers that the PCR ran. TCRdb's copy holds only in-frame clones and misses some; the assay was immunoSEQ multiplex PCR. The table for this sample gives under 250,000 clones. The sequenced sample consisted of PBMCs. The chain has TRBV28 and TRBJ2-4; TRBD2 is a possible D gene (5 bases). The origin of this receptor is a girl aged 2-10 years in good health and CMV-seropositive. The CDR3 reads CASSRRAGAKNIQYF. The CDR3 nucleotides are TGTGCCAGCAGCCGACGGGCGGGAGCCAAAAACATTCAGTACTTC.